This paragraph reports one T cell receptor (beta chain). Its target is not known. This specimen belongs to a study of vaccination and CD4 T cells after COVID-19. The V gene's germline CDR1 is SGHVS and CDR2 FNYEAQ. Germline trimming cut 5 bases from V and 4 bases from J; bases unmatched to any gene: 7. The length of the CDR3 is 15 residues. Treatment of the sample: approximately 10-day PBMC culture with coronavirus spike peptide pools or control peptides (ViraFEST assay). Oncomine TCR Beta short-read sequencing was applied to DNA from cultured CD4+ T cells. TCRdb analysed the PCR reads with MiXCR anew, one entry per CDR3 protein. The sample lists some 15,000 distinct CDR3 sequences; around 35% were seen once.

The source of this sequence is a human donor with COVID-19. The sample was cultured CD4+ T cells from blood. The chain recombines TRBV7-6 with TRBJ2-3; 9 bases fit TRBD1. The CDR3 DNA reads TGTGCCAGCAGCAACCGGGACAGGGCTGCAGATACGCAGTATTTT. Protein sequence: CASSNRDRAADTQYF.